Listed below are T cell receptor beta chains from one sample, sequenced in a study of T cells in Graves' hyperthyroidism and ophthalmopathy. Each CDR3 protein gets one entry after TCRdb re-called the multiplex PCR reads with MiXCR. The sample has over 700,000 distinct CDR3 sequences; roughly 40% are singletons. The sample taken for sequencing was blood. Source of these receptors: a man aged 18-30 years with Graves' hyperthyroidism. CDR3s leave out the opening cysteine and the closing phenylalanine or tryptophan.

j_call: TRBJ1-5; v_call: TRBV6-6; cdr3_aa: ASSDMLGGGGQPQH
j_call: TRBJ2-7; v_call: TRBV20-1; cdr3_aa: SAILAGSNHEQY
j_call: TRBJ2-2; v_call: TRBV6-5; cdr3_aa: ASSFPGENTGELF
j_call: TRBJ1-2; v_call: TRBV7-9; cdr3_aa: ASLGQGYGYT
j_call: TRBJ1-6; v_call: TRBV20-1; cdr3_aa: SAKNRVSGSYNSPLH
j_call: TRBJ2-7; v_call: TRBV7-9; cdr3_aa: ASSQVWDYEQY
j_call: TRBJ2-7; v_call: TRBV15; cdr3_aa: ATSREENEQY
j_call: TRBJ2-2; v_call: TRBV12-3/TRBV12-4; cdr3_aa: ASSTGLGTGELF
j_call: TRBJ2-2; v_call: TRBV7-9; cdr3_aa: ASSPTFTPQGAGELF
j_call: TRBJ1-1; v_call: TRBV5-6; cdr3_aa: ASSLTTGAGTEAF
j_call: TRBJ2-7; v_call: TRBV20-1; cdr3_aa: SASGQGSSYEQY
j_call: TRBJ2-2; v_call: TRBV7-6; cdr3_aa: ASSPRTGGNTGELF
j_call: TRBJ2-7; v_call: TRBV19; cdr3_aa: ASSSSPRQGPNEQY
j_call: TRBJ2-5; v_call: TRBV7-9; cdr3_aa: ASSLIGEGTQY
j_call: TRBJ1-2; v_call: TRBV11-1; cdr3_aa: ASSFGPLPDGYT
j_call: TRBJ2-5; v_call: TRBV7-9; cdr3_aa: ASSPTLAGTYETQY
j_call: TRBJ1-6; v_call: TRBV7-2; cdr3_aa: ASSLELGVGNSPLH
j_call: TRBJ1-4; v_call: TRBV20-1; cdr3_aa: SASPWAGHEKLF
j_call: TRBJ2-6; v_call: TRBV7-9; cdr3_aa: ASSRQVEDVLT
j_call: TRBJ1-2; v_call: TRBV20-1; cdr3_aa: SAHPPSGTEFGYT
j_call: TRBJ2-5; v_call: TRBV7-2; cdr3_aa: ASSRALQETQY
j_call: TRBJ1-1; v_call: TRBV29-1; cdr3_aa: SVQVSRQEAF
j_call: TRBJ2-5; v_call: TRBV5-1; cdr3_aa: ASSLYLSRQGKQETQY
j_call: TRBJ2-5; v_call: TRBV2; cdr3_aa: VSSVLAQSGTQY
j_call: TRBJ1-5; v_call: TRBV29-1; cdr3_aa: SVGSGTDSNQPQH
j_call: TRBJ2-6; v_call: TRBV9; cdr3_aa: ASSLPYATGQGSGANVLT
j_call: TRBJ2-7; v_call: TRBV5-6; cdr3_aa: ASSTRGVSYEQY
j_call: TRBJ2-6; v_call: TRBV7-9; cdr3_aa: ASTSLARASGANVLT
j_call: TRBJ1-2; v_call: TRBV29-1; cdr3_aa: SVERQNLLYGYT
j_call: TRBJ2-7; v_call: TRBV9; cdr3_aa: ASSLGQGPTYEQY
j_call: TRBJ1-6; v_call: TRBV6-5; cdr3_aa: ASSSMVFSPLH
j_call: TRBJ1-2; v_call: TRBV7-3; cdr3_aa: ASSQAGGYYGYT
j_call: TRBJ2-7; v_call: TRBV7-3; cdr3_aa: ASSFCTAYEQY
j_call: TRBJ2-7; v_call: TRBV7-9; cdr3_aa: ASSPGSGGPSYEQY
j_call: TRBJ1-1; v_call: TRBV29-1; cdr3_aa: SGSRVAGAEAF
j_call: TRBJ2-2; v_call: TRBV7-3; cdr3_aa: ASSTVAGSVTGELF
j_call: TRBJ2-7; v_call: TRBV5-1; cdr3_aa: ASSQDRGPAGEQY
j_call: TRBJ2-7; v_call: TRBV7-2; cdr3_aa: ASGYPGAGNEQY
j_call: TRBJ2-5; v_call: TRBV7-2; cdr3_aa: ASSPRASKETQY
j_call: TRBJ2-7; v_call: TRBV11-2; cdr3_aa: ASQGSRVAYEQY
j_call: TRBJ2-5; v_call: TRBV7-9; cdr3_aa: ASSPNEGRDQETQY
j_call: TRBJ2-6; v_call: TRBV14; cdr3_aa: ASSQDTGLGSGANVLT
j_call: TRBJ1-5; v_call: TRBV24-1; cdr3_aa: ASSPWGGQPQH
j_call: TRBJ2-2; v_call: TRBV10-3; cdr3_aa: ATGTSGVSNGELF
j_call: TRBJ2-7; v_call: TRBV7-8; cdr3_aa: ASSLEAGAYEQY
j_call: TRBJ1-1; v_call: TRBV7-8; cdr3_aa: ASSLVSGETEAF
j_call: TRBJ1-3; v_call: TRBV25-1; cdr3_aa: ASSEFSEPRNTIY
j_call: TRBJ2-5; v_call: TRBV20-1; cdr3_aa: SASGLEVVAETQY
j_call: TRBJ2-7; v_call: TRBV19; cdr3_aa: ASSIVGDEQY
j_call: TRBJ2-2; v_call: TRBV4-1; cdr3_aa: ASSQDRVSGELF
j_call: TRBJ2-7; v_call: TRBV15; cdr3_aa: ATSATGSPGEQY